This T cell receptor (beta chain) was sequenced in a study of blood T cells in healthy people across ages. With 6 bases removed from V and 5 bases from J, the gap between germline ends came to 10 bases. The length of the CDR3 is 12 residues. Combining a sample-barcoded 5' primer with a J-beta primer mix, a second PCR ran for 7 to 11 cycles. TCRdb reanalysed the 5' RACE reads using MiXCR and keeps one entry per CDR3 protein. The sample records 450,000 to 600,000 distinct CDR3 sequences, roughly a quarter being singletons. This clonotype was seen only a few times. Another study also made use of these data, one on T cells of mothers and their children. That source notes: Samples were provided by three healthy Caucasian mothers and their six children.

The sample comprised blood. The sequence was collected from a boy between 2 and 10 years old in good health. This rearrangement joins TRBV12-3 or TRBV12-4 to TRBJ2-5; D perhaps matches TRBD1 (6 bases). Here the CDR3 reads CASRQGRETQYF. The CDR3 nucleotides are TGTGCCAGCAGACAGGGTCGGGAGACCCAGTACTTC.